This TCR beta chain was sequenced in a study of beta chain features in type 1 diabetes. Findings and limits, study-wide: Shortening that was moderate but significant affected the TCRB CDR3s of Type 1 diabetes patients in all four CD4+ subsets. Shorter templates might be favored by PCR, and equally so in patients and in controls.

Populations isolated by sorting all had purity greater than 95%. Expressed TCRB transcripts were sequenced because the isolated RNA had all been reverse transcribed beforehand. Each sample of naive, central memory or regulatory T cells had, on average, about 3.5 million reads. Clones were sequenced by immunoSEQ multiplex PCR, and TCRdb holds only the in-frame ones, with some missing. The repertoire includes 25,000 to 30,000 clones, roughly three fifths of them detected once, and 1.4% to 1.5% sits in the top ten. The table lists this clone with a count of one. The target antigen is unknown. V lost 3 bases and J lost 0, with 15 bases in between. The germline V gene encodes CDR1 MDHEN and CDR2 SYDVKM. The CDR3 is made up of 17 amino acids.

The TCR sequence derives from a woman in her late teens or twenties with type 1 diabetes. The chain joins TRBV28 to TRBJ1-5; D is possibly TRBD1 (6 bases). Sequenced material: Tregs from blood. CDR3 sequence reads: CASSFLGGRGSNQPQHF. Here the CDR3 DNA reads TGTGCCAGCAGTTTCCTCGGCGGCAGGGGTAGCAATCAGCCCCAGCATTTT.